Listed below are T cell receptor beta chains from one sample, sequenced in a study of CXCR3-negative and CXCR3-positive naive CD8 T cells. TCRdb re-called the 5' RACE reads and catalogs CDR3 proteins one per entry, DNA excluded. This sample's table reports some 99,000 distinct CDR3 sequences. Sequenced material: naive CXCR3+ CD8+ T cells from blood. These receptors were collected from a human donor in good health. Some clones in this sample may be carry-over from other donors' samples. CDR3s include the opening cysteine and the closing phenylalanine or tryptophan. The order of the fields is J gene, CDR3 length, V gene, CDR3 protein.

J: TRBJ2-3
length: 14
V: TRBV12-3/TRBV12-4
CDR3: CASSLFAPTDTQYF

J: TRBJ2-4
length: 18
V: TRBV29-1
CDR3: CSVDDPNPGQFRENIQYF

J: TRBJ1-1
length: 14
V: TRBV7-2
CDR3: CASSPRTGNTEAFF

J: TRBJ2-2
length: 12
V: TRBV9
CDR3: CASSEGGGELFF

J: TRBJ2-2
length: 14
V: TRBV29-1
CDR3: CSVEDPWETGELFF

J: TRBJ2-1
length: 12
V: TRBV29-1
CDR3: CSRTSRYNEQFF

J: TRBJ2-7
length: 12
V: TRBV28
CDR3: CASSWVGNEQYF

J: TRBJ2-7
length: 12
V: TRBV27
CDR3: CASSARDYEQYF

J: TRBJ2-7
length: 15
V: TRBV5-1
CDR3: CASSLDGREGHEQYF

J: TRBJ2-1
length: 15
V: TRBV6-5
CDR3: CASAHGTGLHNEQFF

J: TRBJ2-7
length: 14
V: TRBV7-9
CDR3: CASSLTMGQYEQYF

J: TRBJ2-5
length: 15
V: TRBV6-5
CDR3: CASSYYGGSGETQYF